This T cell receptor (beta chain) emerged from a study of blood T cell repertoires in COVID-19. As for the study in general: T cells, B-cell-depleted T cells, or PBMCs provided the cDNA or gDNA that served as material.

Only in-frame clones appear in the TCRdb table, and some are missing; sequencing was by immunoSEQ multiplex PCR. The sample records 200,000 to 300,000 clones, 86% being singletons. This TCR was recovered from a woman aged 80 or older with COVID-19, enrolled during active disease. The specimen was peripheral blood.

In DNA, the CDR3 is TGCGCCAGCAGCGTGGGACAGGAAAATGAGCAGTTCTTC. This codes for CASSVGQENEQFF. The chain has TRBV5-1 and TRBJ2-1; 8 bases are shared with TRBD1. The CDR3 has 13 residues. V was clipped by 4 bases and J by 7 bases; unmatched bases: 4. Per germline, CDR1 SGHRS and CDR2 YFSETQ.